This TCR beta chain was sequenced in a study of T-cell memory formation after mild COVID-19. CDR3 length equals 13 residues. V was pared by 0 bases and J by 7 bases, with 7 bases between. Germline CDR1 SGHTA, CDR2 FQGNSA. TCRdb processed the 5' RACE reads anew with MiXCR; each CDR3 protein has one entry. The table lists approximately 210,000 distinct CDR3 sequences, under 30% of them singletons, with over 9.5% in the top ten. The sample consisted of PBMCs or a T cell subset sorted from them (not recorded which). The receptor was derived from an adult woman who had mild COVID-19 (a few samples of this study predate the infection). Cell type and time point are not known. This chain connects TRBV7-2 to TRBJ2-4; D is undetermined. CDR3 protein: CASSLARSNIQYF. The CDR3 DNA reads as TGTGCCAGCAGCTTAGCCAGGTCGAACATTCAGTACTTC.